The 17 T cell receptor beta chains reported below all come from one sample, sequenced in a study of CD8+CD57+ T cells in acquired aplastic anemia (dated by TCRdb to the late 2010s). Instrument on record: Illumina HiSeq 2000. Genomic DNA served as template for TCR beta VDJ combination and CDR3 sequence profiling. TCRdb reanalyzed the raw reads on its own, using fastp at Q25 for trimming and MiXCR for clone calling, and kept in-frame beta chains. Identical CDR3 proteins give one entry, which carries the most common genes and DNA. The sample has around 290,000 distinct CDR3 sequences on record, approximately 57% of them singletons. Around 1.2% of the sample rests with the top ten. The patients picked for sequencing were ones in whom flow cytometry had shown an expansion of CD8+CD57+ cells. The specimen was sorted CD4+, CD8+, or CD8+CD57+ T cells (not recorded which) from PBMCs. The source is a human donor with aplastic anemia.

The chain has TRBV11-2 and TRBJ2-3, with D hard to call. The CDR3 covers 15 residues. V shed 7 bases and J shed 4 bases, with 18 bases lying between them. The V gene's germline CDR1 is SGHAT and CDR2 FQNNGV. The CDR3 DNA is TGTGCCAGCACCTCCAAGCTCTCATGGCCAGATACGCAGTATTTT. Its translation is CASTSKLSWPDTQYF.

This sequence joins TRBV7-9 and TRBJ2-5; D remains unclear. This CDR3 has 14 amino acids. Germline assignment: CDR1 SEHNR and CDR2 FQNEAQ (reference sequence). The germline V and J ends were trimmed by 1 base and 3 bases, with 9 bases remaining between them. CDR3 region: CASSLGASKETQYF. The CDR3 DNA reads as TGTGCCAGCAGCTTAGGCGCATCAAAAGAGACCCAGTACTTC.

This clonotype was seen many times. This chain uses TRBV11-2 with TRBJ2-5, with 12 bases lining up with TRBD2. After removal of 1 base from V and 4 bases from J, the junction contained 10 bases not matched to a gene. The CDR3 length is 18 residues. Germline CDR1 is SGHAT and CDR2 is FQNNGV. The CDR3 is CASSLGATSGGRGETQYF. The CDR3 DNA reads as TGTGCCAGCAGCTTAGGGGCGACTAGCGGGGGTAGGGGAGAGACCCAGTACTTC.

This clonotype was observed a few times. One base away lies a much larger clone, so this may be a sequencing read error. In nucleotides, the CDR3 is TGTGCCAGCAGTCTACCGGGAGCCGGAAAACAAGAGACCCAGTACTTC. It encodes CASSLPGAGKQETQYF. The chain employs TRBV6-5 and TRBJ2-5, with D tentatively TRBD2 (6 bases). V was cut by 5 bases and J by 2 bases, with 18 bases left in between. There are 16 residues in the CDR3. Germline V gene lookup returns CDR1 MNHEY and CDR2 SVGAGI.

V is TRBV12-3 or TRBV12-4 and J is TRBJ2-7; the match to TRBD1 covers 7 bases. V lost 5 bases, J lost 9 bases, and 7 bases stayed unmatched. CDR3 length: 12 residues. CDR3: CASSPGQVTQYF. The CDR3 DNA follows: TGTGCCAGCAGTCCCGGACAGGTCACGCAGTACTTC.

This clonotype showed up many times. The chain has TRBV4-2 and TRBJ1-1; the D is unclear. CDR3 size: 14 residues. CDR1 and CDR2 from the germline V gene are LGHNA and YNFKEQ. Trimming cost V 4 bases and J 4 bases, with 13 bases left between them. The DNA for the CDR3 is TGTGCCAGCAGCCTATCGGACCGGTCCACTGAAGCTTTCTTT. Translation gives CASSLSDRSTEAFF.

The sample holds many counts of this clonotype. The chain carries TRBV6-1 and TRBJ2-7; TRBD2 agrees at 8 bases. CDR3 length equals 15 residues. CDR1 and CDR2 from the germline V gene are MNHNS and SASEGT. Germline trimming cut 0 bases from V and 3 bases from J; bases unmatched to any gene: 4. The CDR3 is CASSEARGAGYEQYF. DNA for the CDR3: TGTGCCAGCAGTGAAGCGCGGGGGGCTGGCTACGAGCAGTACTTC.

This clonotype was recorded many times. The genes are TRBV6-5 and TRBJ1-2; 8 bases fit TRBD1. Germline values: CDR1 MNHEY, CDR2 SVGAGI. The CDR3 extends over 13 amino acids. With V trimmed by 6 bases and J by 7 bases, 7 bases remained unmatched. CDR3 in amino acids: CASRPQGAGGYTF. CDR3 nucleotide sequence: TGTGCCAGCAGGCCTCAGGGGGCTGGTGGCTACACCTTC.

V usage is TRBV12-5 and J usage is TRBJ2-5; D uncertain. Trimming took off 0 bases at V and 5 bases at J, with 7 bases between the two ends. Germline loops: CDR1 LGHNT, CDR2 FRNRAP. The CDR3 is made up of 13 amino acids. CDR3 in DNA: TGTGCTAGTGGTTTGGTACAGTGGGAGACCCAGTACTTC. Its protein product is CASGLVQWETQYF. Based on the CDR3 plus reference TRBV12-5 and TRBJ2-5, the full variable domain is DARVTQTPRHKVTEMGQEVTMRCQPILGHNTVFWYRQTMMQGLELLAYFRNRAPLDDSGMPKDRFSAEMPDATLATLKIQPSEPRDSAVYFCASGLVQWETQYFGPGTRLLVL.

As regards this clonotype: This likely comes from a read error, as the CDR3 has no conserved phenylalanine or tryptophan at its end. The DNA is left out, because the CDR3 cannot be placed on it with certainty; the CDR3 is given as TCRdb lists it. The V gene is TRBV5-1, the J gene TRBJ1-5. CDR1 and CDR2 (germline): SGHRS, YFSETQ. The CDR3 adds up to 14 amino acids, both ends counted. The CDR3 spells CASSLAAGNQPQHL.

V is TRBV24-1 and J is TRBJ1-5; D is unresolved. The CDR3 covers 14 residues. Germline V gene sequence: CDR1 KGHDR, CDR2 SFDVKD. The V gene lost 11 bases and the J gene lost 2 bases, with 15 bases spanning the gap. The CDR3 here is CAISRPWGNQPQHF. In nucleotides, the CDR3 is TGTGCCATCTCCAGACCTTGGGGCAATCAGCCCCAGCATTTT.

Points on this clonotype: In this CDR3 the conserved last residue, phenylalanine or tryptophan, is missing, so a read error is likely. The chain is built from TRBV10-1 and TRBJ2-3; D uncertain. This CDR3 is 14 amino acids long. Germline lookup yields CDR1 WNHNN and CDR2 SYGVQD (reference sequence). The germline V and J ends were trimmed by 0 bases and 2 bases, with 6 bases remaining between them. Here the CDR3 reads CASSESRTTDTQYS. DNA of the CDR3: TGCGCCAGCAGTGAGTCGAGGACCACAGATACGCAGTATTCT.

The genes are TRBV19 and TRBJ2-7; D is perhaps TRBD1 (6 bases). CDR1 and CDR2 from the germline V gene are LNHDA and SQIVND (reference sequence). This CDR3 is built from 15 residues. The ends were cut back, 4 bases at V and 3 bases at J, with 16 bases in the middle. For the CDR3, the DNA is TGTGCCAGTAGTAACCCAGGGGAATCGGGCTACGAGCAGTACTTC. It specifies CASSNPGESGYEQYF.

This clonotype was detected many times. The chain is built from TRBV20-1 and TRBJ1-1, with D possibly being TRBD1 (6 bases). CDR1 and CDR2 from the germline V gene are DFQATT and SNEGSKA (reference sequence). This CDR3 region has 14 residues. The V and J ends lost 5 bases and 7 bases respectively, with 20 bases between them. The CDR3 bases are TGCAGTGCTCGCGAGGGGGGCGCATTTGATGAAGCTTTCTTT. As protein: CSAREGGAFDEAFF.

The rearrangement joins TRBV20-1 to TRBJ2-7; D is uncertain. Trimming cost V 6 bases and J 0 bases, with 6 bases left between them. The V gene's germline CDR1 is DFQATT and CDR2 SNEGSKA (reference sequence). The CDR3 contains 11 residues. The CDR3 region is CSARTSYEQYF. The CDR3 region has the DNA TGCAGTGCACGGACCTCCTACGAGCAGTACTTC.

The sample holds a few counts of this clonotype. The CDR3 reads CASNRGANEKLFF. CDR3 DNA: TGTGCCAGCAATAGGGGGGCTAATGAAAAACTGTTTTTT. The V call is TRBV25-1, the J call TRBJ1-4; a possible D gene is TRBD1 (6 bases). Germline V gene lookup returns CDR1 MGHDK and CDR2 SYGVNS. The CDR3 has 13 amino acids. V was clipped by 7 bases and J by 3 bases, with 9 bases between them.

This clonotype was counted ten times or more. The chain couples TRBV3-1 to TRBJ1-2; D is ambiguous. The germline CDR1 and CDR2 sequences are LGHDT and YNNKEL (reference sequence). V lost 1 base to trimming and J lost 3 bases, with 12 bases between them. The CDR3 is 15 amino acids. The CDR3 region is CASSQGPFEYYGYTF. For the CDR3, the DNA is TGTGCCAGCAGCCAAGGACCCTTCGAATACTATGGCTACACCTTC.